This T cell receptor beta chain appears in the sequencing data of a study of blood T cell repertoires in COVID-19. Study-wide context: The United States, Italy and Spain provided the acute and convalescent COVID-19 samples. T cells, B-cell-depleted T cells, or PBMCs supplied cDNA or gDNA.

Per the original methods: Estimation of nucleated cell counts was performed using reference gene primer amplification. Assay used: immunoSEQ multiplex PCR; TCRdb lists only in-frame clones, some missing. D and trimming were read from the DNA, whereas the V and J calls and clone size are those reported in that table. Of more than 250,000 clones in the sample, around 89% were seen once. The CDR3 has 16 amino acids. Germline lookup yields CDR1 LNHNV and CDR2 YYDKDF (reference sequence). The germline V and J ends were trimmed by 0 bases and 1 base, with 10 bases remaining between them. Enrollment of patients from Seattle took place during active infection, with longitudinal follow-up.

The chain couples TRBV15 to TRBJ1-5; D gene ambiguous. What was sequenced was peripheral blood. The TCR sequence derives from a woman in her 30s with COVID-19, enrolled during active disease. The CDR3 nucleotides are TGTGCCACCAGCAGAGATTCCCCCCAAAGCAATCAGCCCCAGCATTTT. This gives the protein CATSRDSPQSNQPQHF.